This T cell receptor beta chain was profiled in a study of blood T cell repertoires in COVID-19. Study-level background: Samples of COVID-19 (acute and convalescent) were obtained from the United States, Italy and Spain. T cells, B-cell-depleted T cells, or PBMCs provided the cDNA or gDNA that served as material.

Source study methods: Quantification of nucleated cells was approximated via reference gene primer amplification. Here immunoSEQ multiplex PCR was the method, and the copy in TCRdb shows in-frame clones only, minus some. V, J and clone size reflect that table, while D and trimming were determined from the DNA. Among nearly 300,000 clones, around 88% were seen once, and the ten largest hold under 8%. The length of the CDR3 is 13 residues. With 1 base removed from V and 8 bases from J, the gap between germline ends came to 10 bases. Germline V CDR1 and CDR2: SGHTS, YDEGEE. The sequencing input was peripheral blood. The source of this sequence is a woman younger than 45 who had recovered from COVID-19. The V and J genes are TRBV5-8 and TRBJ1-5; D gene ambiguous. The CDR3 sequence: CASSLRRSEPQHF. The DNA for the CDR3 is TGTGCCAGCAGCTTGCGGCGGTCGGAGCCCCAGCATTTT.